This T cell receptor beta chain is drawn from a study of blood T cell repertoires in COVID-19. Assay: immunoSEQ multiplex PCR; the TCRdb copy retains only in-frame clones and omits some. The data hold 200,000 to 250,000 clones, with approximately 87% observed a single time. The CDR3 is made up of 15 amino acids. V trimming: 5 bases; J trimming: 9 bases; junction bases outside the gene matches: 5. The germline CDR1 and CDR2 sequences are SGHAT and FQNNGV. The sample consisted of peripheral blood. The chain employs TRBV11-2 and TRBJ2-1; 15 bases line up with TRBD2. This sequence originates from a woman aged 45-65 years with acute or convalescent COVID-19. The CDR3 region is CASSRTSGRVSEQFF. In nucleotides, the CDR3 is TGTGCCAGCAGCCGGACTAGCGGGAGGGTAAGTGAGCAGTTCTTC.